The 31 T cell receptor beta chains presented below share a single source sample, sequenced in a study of radiotherapy plus CTLA-4 blockade in lung cancer. Assay: immunoSEQ multiplex PCR; the TCRdb copy retains only in-frame clones and omits some. The sample consists of tens of thousands of clones, 65% to 80% of them appearing once. Specimen: peripheral blood, collected from a patient treated with radiotherapy plus ipilimumab. These receptors originate from a human donor with non-small cell lung cancer who had a complete response to radiotherapy plus ipilimumab.

The chain combines TRBV5-4 with TRBJ1-1, with a tentative D call TRBD1 (6 bases). The CDR3 runs 15 residues. From germline, CDR1 is SGHNT and CDR2 YYREEE (reference sequence). The germline V and J ends were trimmed by 6 bases and 5 bases, with 20 bases remaining between them. CDR3 sequence (DNA): TGTGCCAGCACCAAAATGGACAGCCTGGAGACTGAAGCTTTCTTT. Amino acid sequence: CASTKMDSLETEAFF.

The genes are TRBV30 and TRBJ1-4; TRBD1 matches 8 bases. CDR3 length: 15 residues. CDR1 is GTSNPN and CDR2 is SVGIG in the germline V gene (reference sequence). With 2 bases clipped from V and 8 bases from J, the junction kept 10 bases outside the gene matches. CDR3 DNA: TGTGCCTGGAGTACCCCCGCAGGGGGCCGAGAAAAACTGTTTTTT. Its translation is CAWSTPAGGREKLFF.

The chain employs TRBV19 and TRBJ2-7; TRBD1 agrees at 8 bases. The CDR3 is made up of 14 amino acids. Per germline, CDR1 LNHDA and CDR2 SQIVND (reference sequence). Trimming removed 4 bases from V and 9 bases from J; junction bases left unmatched: 11. The CDR3 is CASSNPGQVRGQYF. As DNA, the CDR3 is TGTGCCAGTAGTAACCCGGGACAGGTGAGAGGGCAGTACTTC.

The chain employs TRBV2 and TRBJ2-1; D might be TRBD2 (6 bases). V lost 3 bases, J lost 8 bases, and 11 bases lay in between. The CDR3 totals 13 residues. Germline V gives CDR1 SNHLY, CDR2 FYNNEI. The CDR3: CASSEPSVYEQFF. CDR3 DNA: TGTGCCAGCAGTGAGCCTAGCGTTTATGAGCAGTTCTTC.

In its sample, this clone was seen once. The chain is built from TRBV18 and TRBJ1-4; 7 positions agree with TRBD1. The junction had 7 bases not matched to a gene; V was cut back by 2 bases and J by 4 bases. CDR1 and CDR2 from the germline V gene are KGHSH and LQKENI. The CDR3 loop spans 16 amino acids. The CDR3 is CASSPTRGQVNEKLFF. For the CDR3, the DNA is TGTGCCAGCTCACCAACCCGCGGACAGGTTAATGAAAAACTGTTTTTT.

The chain has TRBV5-1 and TRBJ1-1; 12 nucleotides match TRBD1. Germline-derived CDR1 and CDR2 are SGHRS and YFSETQ. The CDR3 runs 15 residues. V shed 3 bases, J shed 7 bases, and the junction held 7 bases outside the gene matches. In DNA form, the CDR3 reads TGCGCCAGCAGCTGGGCCGGGACAGGGGGCTTTGAAGCTTTCTTT. Its translation: CASSWAGTGGFEAFF. Looking up the rest from reference TRBV5-1 and TRBJ1-1 gives the full variable domain: KAGVTQTPRYLIKTRGQQVTLSCSPISGHRSVSWYQQTPGQGLQFLFEYFSETQRNKGNFPGRFSGRQFSNSRSEMNVSTLELGDSALYLCASSWAGTGGFEAFFGQGTRLTVV.

The chain joins TRBV30 to TRBJ1-1; D gene ambiguous. V dropped 1 base and J dropped 1 base, with 13 bases sitting between them. CDR3 size: 15 residues. Germline V CDR1 and CDR2: GTSNPN, SVGIG (reference sequence). CDR3 sequence: CAWSDAGKGNTEAFF. The CDR3 DNA is TGTGCCTGGAGTGACGCGGGGAAGGGGAACACTGAAGCTTTCTTT. The full variable domain, with the rest looked up from reference TRBV30 and TRBJ1-1, is SQTIHQWPATLVQPVGSPLSLECTVEGTSNPNLYWYRQAAGRGLQLLFYSVGIGQISSEVPQNLSASRPQDRQFILSSKKLLLSDSGFYLCAWSDAGKGNTEAFFGQGTRLTVV.

The genes are TRBV19 and TRBJ2-1, with 8 bases fitting TRBD2. This CDR3 contains 15 residues. The germline V gene has CDR1 LNHDA and CDR2 SQIVND (reference sequence). Trimming cost V 7 bases and J 9 bases; bases outside gene matches: 14. The CDR3 bases are TGTGCCAGTACCCCACGGGGGGGCCCCTGGTTTGAGCAGTTCTTC. Its protein is CASTPRGGPWFEQFF.

This clone was observed a few times. The genes are TRBV7-9 and TRBJ2-6; weak D call: TRBD1 (5 bases). V was trimmed by 2 bases and J by 4 bases, leaving 15 bases between them. Germline CDR1 SEHNR, CDR2 FQNEAQ (reference sequence). CDR3 length: 17 residues. Written as DNA, the CDR3 is TGTGCCAGCAGCTTAAAACAGGCCTCTAGGGGGGCCAACGTCCTGACTTTC. It is translated as CASSLKQASRGANVLTF.

The V call is TRBV7-9, the J call TRBJ2-2; tentatively, D is TRBD1 (5 bases). V was trimmed by 5 bases and J by 7 bases, leaving 17 bases between them. The CDR3 is 15 residues long. Germline V lookup: CDR1 SEHNR, CDR2 FQNEAQ (reference sequence). The CDR3 bases are TGTGCCAGCAGCGAAGGGGCCACACGTAACGGGGAGCTGTTTTTT. This sequence encodes CASSEGATRNGELFF.

The chain links TRBV6-5 to TRBJ2-1, with 14 bases fitting TRBD2. Germline V gene sequence: CDR1 MNHEY, CDR2 SVGAGI. The CDR3 has 14 residues. The junction had 5 bases not matched to a gene; V was cut back by 8 bases and J by 8 bases. The CDR3 protein is CASRTSGGQDEQFF. For the CDR3, the DNA is TGTGCCAGCCGGACTAGCGGGGGGCAAGATGAGCAGTTCTTC.

This clone was observed a few times. The chain has TRBV4-3 and TRBJ2-3; D call uncertain. The germline V gene encodes CDR1 LGHNA and CDR2 YSLEER. V was clipped by 0 bases and J by 4 bases, with 11 bases between them. The CDR3 contains 15 residues. In nucleotides, the CDR3 is TGCGCCAGCAGCCAAGAGCGACGGGCCGCAGATACGCAGTATTTT. Its translation is CASSQERRAADTQYF.

This clone has a single count. J is TRBJ2-3 and V is TRBV7-9, with TRBD1 identical over 7 bases. This CDR3 spans 15 amino acids. Trimming cost V 5 bases and J 4 bases; bases outside gene matches: 9. The germline V gene encodes CDR1 SEHNR and CDR2 FQNEAQ (reference sequence). CDR3: CASSTFKGAADTQYF. CDR3 nucleotide sequence: TGTGCCAGCAGCACTTTTAAGGGGGCCGCAGATACGCAGTATTTT.

The sample holds a few counts of this clone. The chain employs TRBV19 and TRBJ1-5; TRBD1 aligns across 7 bases. Germline trimming cut 10 bases from V and 5 bases from J; bases unmatched to any gene: 11. Looked up from germline, CDR1 is LNHDA and CDR2 is SQIVND (reference sequence). CDR3 length: 14 residues. CDR3 nucleotide sequence: TGTGCCACTGAACCCGGGACAGCCGATCAGCCCCAGCATTTT. It encodes CATEPGTADQPQHF.

This chain joins TRBV19 and TRBJ1-1, with D possibly being TRBD1 (5 bases). This CDR3 has 15 amino acids. Germline V gene lookup returns CDR1 LNHDA and CDR2 SQIVND (reference sequence). V gave up 1 base and J gave up 2 bases, with 11 bases separating them. CDR3 residues: CASSIGGDLNTEAFF. The CDR3 DNA reads as TGTGCCAGTAGTATAGGGGGGGACCTTAACACTGAAGCTTTCTTT.

About this clone itself: One junction end does not reproduce the germline sequence, and a read error may be involved. The chain recombines TRBV7-7 with TRBJ2-1; no clear D gene. CDR1 SSHAT and CDR2 FNYEAQ come from the germline V gene (reference sequence). CDR3 size: 14 residues. CDR3 loop: CASSSPLRSNEQFF. CDR3 coding DNA: TGTGCTAGCAGCTCCCCCCTGAGATCTAATGAGCAGTTCTTC.

The CDR3 reads CASSYTPQWEKLFF. Written as DNA, the CDR3 is TGTGCCAGCAGTTACACCCCCCAGTGGGAAAAACTGTTTTTT. The chain couples TRBV6-6 to TRBJ1-4; D ambiguous. V was trimmed by 2 bases and J by 8 bases, leaving 12 bases between them. Germline V gene data show CDR1 as MNHNY and CDR2 as SVGAGI (reference sequence). The CDR3 has 14 amino acids.

The CDR3 here is CASSGQPSNQPQHF. For the CDR3, the DNA is TGTGCCAGCAGCGGACAGCCGAGCAATCAGCCCCAGCATTTT. V gene TRBV7-2 combines with J gene TRBJ1-5, with TRBD1 as a possible D gene (6 bases). The CDR3 sequence is 14 residues long. Trimming removed 5 bases at V and 1 base at J, with 9 bases between. The germline V gene encodes CDR1 SGHTA and CDR2 FQGNSA.

The chain is built from TRBV4-1 and TRBJ1-1; perhaps TRBD1 as D (5 bases). V was pared by 5 bases and J by 1 base, with 26 bases between. This CDR3 has 19 residues. CDR1 and CDR2 (germline): MGHRA, YSYEKL. The CDR3 loop reads CASSSSWSSQGDWNTEAFF. CDR3 nucleotides: TGCGCCAGCAGCTCCTCCTGGTCTAGCCAAGGGGACTGGAACACTGAAGCTTTCTTT.

J is TRBJ2-7 and V is TRBV6-5, with D possibly matching TRBD1 (6 bases). Germline V gene data show CDR1 as MNHEY and CDR2 as SVGAGI. V was clipped by 1 base and J by 3 bases, with 7 bases between them. The CDR3 has 13 amino acids. CDR3: CASSYYRDYEQYF. CDR3 DNA sequence: TGTGCCAGCAGTTACTACAGGGACTACGAGCAGTACTTC.

The chain links TRBV5-1 to TRBJ1-1, with 9 bases lining up with TRBD1. CDR3 length: 15 amino acids. With V trimmed by 3 bases and J by 1 base, 4 bases remained unmatched. The germline V gene has CDR1 SGHRS and CDR2 YFSETQ. CDR3 loop: CASSSGQGQNTEAFF. CDR3 sequence (DNA): TGCGCCAGCAGCTCTGGACAGGGGCAGAACACTGAAGCTTTCTTT.

This rearrangement joins TRBV5-1 to TRBJ2-4; D perhaps matches TRBD1 (5 bases). The CDR3 covers 14 residues. In germline, CDR1 is SGHRS, CDR2 YFSETQ. V was shortened by 1 base and J by 6 bases, with 11 bases between the two germline ends. In nucleotides, the CDR3 is TGCGCCAGCAGCTTGTCTGGCCAGGGAAACATTCAGTACTTC. Translating gives CASSLSGQGNIQYF.

The rearrangement links TRBV6-1 to TRBJ1-6, with D hard to call. Germline lookup yields CDR1 MNHNS and CDR2 SASEGT. V lost 3 bases to trimming and J lost 10 bases, with 16 bases between them. This CDR3 spans 15 amino acids. The CDR3 here is CASSDVQLYRSPLHF. For the CDR3, the DNA is TGTGCCAGCAGTGATGTACAGCTTTATAGGTCACCCCTCCACTTT.

This clone has just a few counts. The rearrangement links TRBV10-3 to TRBJ2-6; a weak D match, TRBD1 (5 bases). Deletions cut 5 bases from V and 2 bases from J, with 7 bases between. This CDR3 has 14 amino acids. Germline values: CDR1 ENHRY, CDR2 SYGVKD. CDR3 loop: CAISQGTGANVLTF. Here the CDR3 DNA reads TGTGCCATCAGTCAGGGTACTGGGGCCAACGTCCTGACTTTC.

The chain employs TRBV20-1 and TRBJ1-2; D not resolved. This CDR3 contains 11 residues. Germline values: CDR1 DFQATT, CDR2 SNEGSKA (reference sequence). Trimming removed 2 bases from V and 1 base from J, with 2 bases in between. The CDR3 loop reads CSARINYGYTF. The CDR3 DNA sequence: TGCAGTGCTAGAATTAACTATGGCTACACCTTC.

The V gene is TRBV9, the J gene TRBJ2-6, with 9 positions matching TRBD2. The V segment lost 4 bases and the J segment 11 bases; nucleotides outside the gene matches: 10. Germline CDR1 reads SGDLS; CDR2 reads YYNGEE. The CDR3 sequence is 15 residues long. CDR3 amino acids: CASSPQSAGGYVLTF. The DNA of the CDR3 is TGTGCCAGCAGCCCCCAGTCGGCGGGGGGGTACGTCCTGACTTTC. The whole variable domain, remainder taken from reference TRBV9 and TRBJ2-6, is DSGVTQTPKHLITATGQRVTLRCSPRSGDLSVYWYQQSLDQGLQFLIQYYNGEERAKGNILERFSAQQFPDLHSELNLSSLELGDSALYFCASSPQSAGGYVLTFGAGSRLTVL.

J is TRBJ1-6 and V is TRBV25-1; 10 bases align to TRBD1. Germline values: CDR1 MGHDK, CDR2 SYGVNS. The CDR3 length is 12 residues. The ends lost 8 bases at V and 9 bases at J; junction bases unmatched: 1. CDR3 residues: CASGTGVSPLHF. CDR3 in DNA: TGTGCCAGCGGGACAGGGGTTTCACCCCTCCACTTT.

V is TRBV18 and J is TRBJ1-1; D perhaps matches TRBD1 (6 bases). Trimming removed 3 bases from V and 0 bases from J, with 14 bases in between. The CDR3 is 16 amino acids. Per the germline V gene, CDR1 is KGHSH and CDR2 is LQKENI. The CDR3 DNA is TGTGCCAGCTCACCCCTCCAGGGACATTTGAACACTGAAGCTTTCTTT. Translating gives CASSPLQGHLNTEAFF. The full variable domain, with the rest looked up from reference TRBV18 and TRBJ1-1, is NAGVMQNPRHLVRRRGQEARLRCSPMKGHSHVYWYRQLPEEGLKFMVYLQKENIIDESGMPKERFSAEFPKEGPSILRIQQVVRGDSAAYFCASSPLQGHLNTEAFFGQGTRLTVV.

This chain uses TRBV15 with TRBJ2-5; D is possibly TRBD2 (5 bases). The CDR3 is 14 amino acids. In germline, CDR1 is LNHNV, CDR2 YYDKDF (reference sequence). V lost 1 base to trimming and J lost 2 bases, with 8 bases between them. CDR3 in amino acids: CATSRVGRQETQYF. The CDR3 nucleotides are TGTGCCACCAGCAGAGTAGGGAGACAAGAGACCCAGTACTTC.

CDR3 coding DNA: TGTGCCAGCAGTTCCGACAGGGGGAACACCGGGGAGCTGTTTTTT. Protein: CASSSDRGNTGELFF. This chain links TRBV28 with TRBJ2-2; 8 bases are a match to TRBD1. The germline gives CDR1 MDHEN, CDR2 SYDVKM. This CDR3 is built from 15 residues. J lost 1 base, V lost 4 bases, and 2 bases had no gene match.

The rearrangement links TRBV11-2 to TRBJ1-3, with unresolved D. Germline CDR1 is SGHAT and CDR2 is FQNNGV. V shed 5 bases and J shed 0 bases, with 11 bases lying between them. The CDR3 is 15 amino acids. In DNA, the CDR3 is TGTGCCAGCAGCCCAGATGGTTCCTCTGGAAACACCATATATTTT. Protein sequence: CASSPDGSSGNTIYF.